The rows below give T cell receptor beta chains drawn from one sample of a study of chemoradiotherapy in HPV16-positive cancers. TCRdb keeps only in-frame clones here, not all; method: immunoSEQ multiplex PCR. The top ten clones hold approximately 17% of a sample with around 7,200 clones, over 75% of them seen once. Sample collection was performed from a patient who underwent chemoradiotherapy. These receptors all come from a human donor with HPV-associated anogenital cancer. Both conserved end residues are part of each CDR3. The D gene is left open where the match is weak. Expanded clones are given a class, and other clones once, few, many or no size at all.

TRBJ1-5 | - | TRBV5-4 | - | TGTGCCAGCAGCTCAAGGGGTGGGCCCCAGCATTTT | CASSSRGGPQHF
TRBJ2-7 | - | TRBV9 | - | TGTGCCAGCAGCCCTACCCCCTACGAGCAGTACTTC | CASSPTPYEQYF
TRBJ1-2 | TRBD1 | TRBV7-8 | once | TGTGCCAGCAGCTTAGAGGCCAGGGGGCGCAGTGGCTACACCTTC | CASSLEARGRSGYTF
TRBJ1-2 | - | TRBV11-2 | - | TGTGCCAGCAGCGGACTACGGGGCAGGGCAATGGGCTACACCTTC | CASSGLRGRAMGYTF
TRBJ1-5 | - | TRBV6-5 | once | TGTGCCAGCAGTTTGGACCCGGGGGGCGGCAATCAGCCCCAGCATTTT | CASSLDPGGGNQPQHF
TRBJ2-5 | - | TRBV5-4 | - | TGTGCCAGCAGCGCCGGGACCCCGGAGACCCAGTACTTC | CASSAGTPETQYF
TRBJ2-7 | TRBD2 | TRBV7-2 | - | TGTGCCAGCAGCTTAGAGGCTAGCGGGGGGTGGTCCTACGAGCAGTACTTC | CASSLEASGGWSYEQYF
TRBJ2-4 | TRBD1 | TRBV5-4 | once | TGTGCCAGCAGCCACAGGCTGGGGACAGAACCCTTAGCCAAAAACATTCAGTACTTC | CASSHRLGTEPLAKNIQYF
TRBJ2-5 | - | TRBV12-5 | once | TGTGCTAGTGGTTTCCTTGGGGGCGATGGAGAGACCCAGTACTTC | CASGFLGGDGETQYF
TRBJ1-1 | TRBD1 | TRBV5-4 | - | TGTGCCAGCAGCTTGACAGGGGACGGGAACACTGAAGCTTTCTTT | CASSLTGDGNTEAFF
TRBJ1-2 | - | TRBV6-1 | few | TGTGCCAGCAGGGTGACTGAGTTCTATGGCTACACCTTC | CASRVTEFYGYTF
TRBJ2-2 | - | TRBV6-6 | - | TGTGCCAGCAGCCCGCGAGGGAGGAAGCTGTTTTTT | CASSPRGRKLFF
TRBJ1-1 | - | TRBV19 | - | TGTGCCAGTAGTATCCCGACAGGCGCGAACACTGAAGCTTTCTTT | CASSIPTGANTEAFF
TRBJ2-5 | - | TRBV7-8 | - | TGTGCCAGCAGCTTAGCGATGGCAGGGGGGGAGACCCAGTACTTC | CASSLAMAGGETQYF
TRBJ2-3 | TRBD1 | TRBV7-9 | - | TGTGCCAGCAGCCCAGACAGGGGGAGAGATACGCAGTATTTT | CASSPDRGRDTQYF
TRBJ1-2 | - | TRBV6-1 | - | TGTGCCAGCAAGAGGGTCGCCTTCTTTCCTGGCTACACCTTC | CASKRVAFFPGYTF
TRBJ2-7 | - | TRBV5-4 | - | TGTGCCAGCAACCCCCCCAGCACTAGCCACGAGCAGTACTTC | CASNPPSTSHEQYF
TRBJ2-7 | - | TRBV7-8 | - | TGTGCCAGCAGCTTAAGTGACGGTCCCTACGAGCAGTACTTC | CASSLSDGPYEQYF
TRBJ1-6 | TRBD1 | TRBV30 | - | TGTGCCTGGAGTGGGGGACAGGATAATTCACCCCTCCACTTT | CAWSGGQDNSPLHF